One sample yielded the 17 T cell receptor beta chains listed below, sequenced in a study of regulatory T cells in long-lasting Graves disease (dated by TCRdb to about 2021). The method behind the library was multiplex PCR. The sequencing machine was an Illumina HiSeq 4000. CDR3 regions were amplified by Arm-PCR with iRepertoire HTBI primers to construct TCR beta libraries. TCRdb reprocessing: public reads trimmed at Q25 with fastp, clones called with MiXCR, in-frame beta chains kept. Entries are consolidated by CDR3 protein sequence, retaining the most common genes and DNA. Recorded for this sample are roughly 400,000 distinct CDR3 sequences; 21% of them occurred a single time. The top ten clonotypes cover roughly an eighth of the sample. Read against the paper, the sample's time point label means: persistent/refractory GD, antithyroid drugs over 5 years with positive TRAb. For both TCR sequencing and RNA sequencing, RNA was extracted from PBMCs in TRIzol.

The starting material was peripheral blood mononuclear cells (PBMCs), obtained when the disease was refractory, from a patient treated with antithyroid drugs. These TCRs come from a female donor with Graves disease.

This clonotype was picked up many times. V and J are TRBV20-1 and TRBJ1-1; D ambiguous. V lost 3 bases, J lost 1 base, and 9 bases lay in between. Looked up from germline, CDR1 is DFQATT and CDR2 is SNEGSKA (reference sequence). CDR3 length: 13 amino acids. CDR3 DNA: TGCAGTGCTAGGTTCCGGAAGAACACTGAAGCTTTCTTT. Its protein is CSARFRKNTEAFF.

This clonotype occurred a few times. This rearrangement joins TRBV6-4 to TRBJ1-2, with TRBD1 matching over 7 bases. The CDR3 contains 14 residues. Trimming cost V 6 bases and J 0 bases; bases outside gene matches: 4. Germline lookup yields CDR1 MRHNA and CDR2 SNTAGT. CDR3 DNA: TGTGCCAGCAGACAGGGGAAACCTAACTATGGCTACACCTTC. Translation gives CASRQGKPNYGYTF.

This clonotype was observed a few times. The gene calls are TRBV18 and TRBJ2-5; 8 bases are shared with TRBD2. The CDR3 runs 17 residues. Unmatched junction bases numbered 15, after V lost 4 bases and J lost 5 bases. Germline values: CDR1 KGHSH, CDR2 LQKENI. The CDR3 loop is CASSLRLAQVGVETQYF. CDR3 nucleotide sequence: TGTGCCAGCTCACTCCGACTAGCGCAAGTCGGCGTGGAGACCCAGTACTTC. Combining the CDR3 with reference TRBV18 and TRBJ2-5 gives the whole variable domain NAGVMQNPRHLVRRRGQEARLRCSPMKGHSHVYWYRQLPEEGLKFMVYLQKENIIDESGMPKERFSAEFPKEGPSILRIQQVVRGDSAAYFCASSLRLAQVGVETQYFGPGTRLLVL.

The chain has TRBV5-1 and TRBJ1-2; D gene ambiguous. V was clipped by 0 bases and J by 4 bases, with 13 bases between them. The germline V gene encodes CDR1 SGHRS and CDR2 YFSETQ. The CDR3 contains 15 residues. CDR3 protein: CASSLAPTEVYGYTF. The DNA for the CDR3 is TGCGCCAGCAGCTTGGCCCCGACGGAGGTCTATGGCTACACCTTC.

The chain has TRBV11-2 and TRBJ2-3; 12 bases are shared with TRBD2. The junction had 6 bases not matched to a gene; V was cut back by 0 bases and J by 2 bases. CDR3 length: 18 amino acids. Germline-derived CDR1 and CDR2 are SGHAT and FQNNGV. The CDR3 sequence: CASSLDQTSGSHTDTQYF. DNA for the CDR3: TGTGCCAGCAGCTTAGATCAGACTAGCGGGAGTCACACAGATACGCAGTATTTT. The full variable domain, rest sourced from reference TRBV11-2 and TRBJ2-3, is EAGVAQSPRYKIIEKRQSVAFWCNPISGHATLYWYQQILGQGPKLLIQFQNNGVVDDSQLPKDRFSAERLKGVDSTLKIQPAKLEDSAVYLCASSLDQTSGSHTDTQYFGPGTRLTVL.

The chain couples TRBV28 to TRBJ1-2, with TRBD1 identical over 9 bases. Trimming cost V 6 bases and J 8 bases; bases outside gene matches: 7. This CDR3 region has 13 residues. Germline CDR1 and CDR2: MDHEN and SYDVKM. The chain's CDR3 is CASSLGTGRGYTF. In nucleotides, the CDR3 is TGTGCCAGCAGCTTAGGGACAGGGCGAGGCTACACCTTC.

A few counts support this clonotype. The chain combines TRBV6-1 with TRBJ2-5, with 10 bases lining up with TRBD1. V lost 6 bases, J lost 5 bases, and 6 bases stayed unmatched. This CDR3 spans 14 amino acids. The germline CDR1 and CDR2 sequences are MNHNS and SASEGT. CDR3 region: CASREPGQGETQYF. Here the CDR3 DNA reads TGTGCCAGCAGAGAGCCGGGACAGGGGGAGACCCAGTACTTC.

With regard to this clonotype: A read error may be the cause here, since a much bigger clone is one base away. The CDR3 is CASSLATGQVYERYF. CDR3 sequence (DNA): TGTGCCAGCAGCTTAGCGACTGGACAAGTCTACGAGCGGTACTTC. The chain recombines TRBV7-8 with TRBJ2-7; D might be TRBD1 (5 bases). The CDR3 is made up of 15 amino acids. The germline V gene encodes CDR1 SGHVS and CDR2 FQNEAQ.

This clonotype was found many times. The V gene is TRBV7-3, the J gene TRBJ1-6; TRBD1 matches 9 bases. Germline loops: CDR1 SGHTA, CDR2 FQGTGA. The CDR3 length is 15 residues. The trim removed 0 bases at V and 9 bases at J, leaving 3 bases unmatched. The CDR3 coding sequence is TGTGCCAGCAGCTTAACTGGGACAGGGACTTCACCCCTCCACTTT. This codes for CASSLTGTGTSPLHF.

As regards this clonotype: Possible read error: a much larger clone is one base away. The conserved final phenylalanine or tryptophan is absent from the CDR3, which likely points to a read error. Here the CDR3 DNA reads TGCAGCGTTGGGACAGGGGCCCTCGGGCAGCCCCAGCATTCT. This gives the protein CSVGTGALGQPQHS. The chain links TRBV29-1 to TRBJ1-5, with 9 positions matching TRBD1. Germline trimming cut 4 bases from V and 7 bases from J; bases unmatched to any gene: 8. The germline gives CDR1 SQVTM, CDR2 ANQGSEA. The CDR3 is 14 amino acids.

At least ten counts were recorded for this clonotype. V is TRBV3-1 and J is TRBJ1-1; the D is unclear. Trimming removed 0 bases at V and 4 bases at J, with 9 bases between. CDR1 and CDR2 from the germline V gene are LGHDT and YNNKEL (reference sequence). The CDR3 runs 14 residues. The CDR3 loop is CASSQDVASTEAFF. The CDR3 DNA is TGTGCCAGCAGCCAAGACGTAGCGAGCACTGAAGCTTTCTTT.

The genes are TRBV25-1 and TRBJ2-5; D call uncertain. Germline loops: CDR1 MGHDK, CDR2 SYGVNS. Between the trimmed V and J ends, which lost 4 bases and 5 bases, there was a span of 11 bases. The CDR3 contains 13 residues. The CDR3 DNA is TGTGCCAGCAGTGCTCCCGTTCGGGAGACCCAGTACTTC. Translated: CASSAPVRETQYF.

This clonotype was seen ten or more times. The rearrangement uses TRBV29-1 and TRBJ2-7, with TRBD1 identical over 12 bases. The J segment lost 4 bases and the V segment lost 0 bases, leaving 4 bases of the junction unmatched. CDR1 and CDR2 (germline): SQVTM, ANQGSEA. The CDR3 covers 15 residues. The CDR3 loop is CSVEEGDRGLYEQYF. DNA of the CDR3: TGCAGCGTTGAAGAAGGGGACAGGGGGCTTTACGAGCAGTACTTC.

With respect to this clonotype: A junction boundary mismatches the germline segment, possibly from a read error. The chain couples TRBV3-1 to TRBJ1-1, with 7 nucleotides matching TRBD1. CDR1 and CDR2 from the germline V gene are LGHDT and YNNKEL (reference sequence). The CDR3 is 16 residues long. CDR3 DNA sequence: TGTGCCGGCAGCCAAGATAGTGTACAGGGGTATACTGAAGCTTTCTTT. Translating gives CAGSQDSVQGYTEAFF.

V is TRBV27 and J is TRBJ2-7; 7 positions match TRBD1. The CDR3 is 14 amino acids. Germline V gene data show CDR1 as MNHEY and CDR2 as SMNVEV (reference sequence). Germline trimming cut 2 bases from V and 9 bases from J; bases unmatched to any gene: 10. CDR3 loop: CASSLNRGQNVQYF. The CDR3 DNA follows: TGTGCCAGCAGTTTAAACAGGGGACAAAACGTGCAGTACTTC.

In its sample, this clonotype was seen a few times. The chain links TRBV20-1 to TRBJ2-7, with 9 bases aligning to TRBD2. Germline loops: CDR1 DFQATT, CDR2 SNEGSKA (reference sequence). Unmatched junction bases numbered 10, after V lost 3 bases and J lost 4 bases. This CDR3 has 15 amino acids. The DNA for the CDR3 is TGCAGTGCTAGGCCTAGCGGGGACCCAACATACGAGCAGTACTTC. It specifies CSARPSGDPTYEQYF.

This chain connects TRBV14 to TRBJ2-1; D is perhaps TRBD2 (5 bases). V was pared by 0 bases and J by 12 bases, with 21 bases between. CDR1 SGHDN and CDR2 FVKESK come from the germline V gene. The CDR3 is made up of 16 amino acids. The CDR3 DNA follows: TGTGCCAGCAGCCAAGATCAGGCGGGCCCTAGGAAAGCGCAGTTCTTC. Amino acid sequence: CASSQDQAGPRKAQFF.